The TCR beta chain under discussion was sequenced for a study of T cells in Graves' hyperthyroidism and ophthalmopathy (dated by TCRdb to the late 2010s). Notes on the research overall: Peripheral blood samples were taken at the time of initial diagnosis, prior to any treatment. TCR V-J signatures able to tell the groups apart were searched for in a discovery cohort of 90 to 100 patients, of whom over 40 had Graves' ophthalmopathy and 57 had stable Graves' hyperthyroidism. Prospective prediction of ophthalmopathy was tested in an independent validation cohort of under 20 hyperthyroidism patients and 17 patients who later progressed to ophthalmopathy. Once sampling was done, hyperthyroidism patients were given methimazole at a starting dose of 30 mg daily, whereas ophthalmopathy patients were given high-dose intravenous methylprednisolone. The study also compared thyroid tissue and blood T-cell repertoires from roughly 6 Graves' hyperthyroidism patients. The roughly 91 discovery patients were randomly split 7:3 into training and test sets. The paper reports TCR Vbeta CDR3 sequencing of approximately 130 peripheral blood samples: 40 or so ophthalmopathy, fewer than 80 hyperthyroidism and approximately 17 progressor patients. The investigation overall reported the following: In validation, the model predicted progression to ophthalmopathy with about 71% sensitivity and over 72% specificity, a median of 6.5 months before onset. Most expanded thyroid clonotypes (frequency above 0.001) were also found in blood, which suggests that blood repertoires may mirror thyroid immune responses. No statistical method was used to set the sample size in advance, and investigators knew the group allocation. A model built on a 13 V-J signature distinguished ophthalmopathy from stable hyperthyroidism, reaching roughly 88% sensitivity and about 81% specificity in cross-validation and 80%/75% in testing.

The TCR beta CDR3 regions were amplified from RNA transcripts. The first round of RT-PCR for the TCR CDR3 was performed with the HTBI primer set and the Qiagen OneStep RT-PCR kit. Libraries were constructed in a second round of multiplex PCR, after which size selection and purification were carried out. Paired-end sequencing of the libraries was performed with 100 bp reads on an Illumina HiSeq2000. Regarding the original processing steps: SOAPnuke was used to process the raw data, throwing out any read that contained adapters or uncalled bases, had a mean Phred below 15, or lacked an exact constant-primer or identifier match. COPE v1.2.5 was used to merge high-quality paired reads, and clonotypes were defined as unique nucleotide sequences. MiTCR v1.1 was used to align the clonotypes against IMGT TRBV, TRBD and TRBJ reference segments. The analysis included only V-J combinations with a frequency above 0.0001, which together covered 99% to 99.2% of the repertoires. A TCS score was defined as the ratio between F50 (clonal expansion) and ExV (chaos), using BLOSUM62-based TCRdist between CDR3 peptides within each V-J. Welch's t-statistics and random forest reduced 514 V-J features to 13, which were used in a naive Bayes classifier (R e1071). The public reads were reanalyzed by TCRdb: fastp trimming at Q25, MiXCR alignment, in-frame beta chains only. Each record represents a unique CDR3 protein, reported with the most common genes and DNA among its rows. The V and J calls reflect TCRdb's pipeline rather than the authors' work. The sample data list hundreds of thousands of distinct CDR3 sequences, and 12% to 15% of these were observed just once. The ten largest clones take up roughly a tenth of the sample.

This clonotype has a handful of counts. This receptor's antigen is unknown. Base qualities are not recorded, but no much larger clone differs from it by a single base. Stable Graves' hyperthyroidism was defined as no progression to ophthalmopathy during 18 months of follow-up. The hyperthyroidism patients were between 18 and 65 years old and newly diagnosed, with a disease duration of less than 2 months. Any patient with an uncontrolled infection, another autoimmune disease, pregnancy or lactation was excluded. Diagnoses were established on the basis of clinical symptoms, serum thyroxine and TRAb, thyroid ultrasound, and orbital computed tomography. Ficoll-Paque density gradient centrifugation was used to isolate PBMCs from 10 ml of fresh peripheral blood. Trizol reagent was used to extract total RNA, and RNA quality was then checked on an Agilent 2100 Bioanalyzer. The germline V end is reduced by 4 bases and the J end by 5 bases; junction bases left unmatched: 7. The germline V gene yields SGHTA for CDR1 and FQGNSA for CDR2. Taken from cysteine to phenylalanine, the CDR3 has 16 residues. Of all the DNA, just the CDR3 is kept, 48 bases in frame from base 1.

The specimen was blood. The TCR was taken from a woman aged 18-29 years with Graves' hyperthyroidism. The chain joins TRBV7-2 to TRBJ2-2, and 10 bases in between align with TRBD2. The nucleotide sequence reads as follows: TGTGCCAGCAGCTGGACTAGCGGCGCCTCAACCGGGGAGCTGTTTTTT. This yields the protein CASSWTSGASTGELFF.